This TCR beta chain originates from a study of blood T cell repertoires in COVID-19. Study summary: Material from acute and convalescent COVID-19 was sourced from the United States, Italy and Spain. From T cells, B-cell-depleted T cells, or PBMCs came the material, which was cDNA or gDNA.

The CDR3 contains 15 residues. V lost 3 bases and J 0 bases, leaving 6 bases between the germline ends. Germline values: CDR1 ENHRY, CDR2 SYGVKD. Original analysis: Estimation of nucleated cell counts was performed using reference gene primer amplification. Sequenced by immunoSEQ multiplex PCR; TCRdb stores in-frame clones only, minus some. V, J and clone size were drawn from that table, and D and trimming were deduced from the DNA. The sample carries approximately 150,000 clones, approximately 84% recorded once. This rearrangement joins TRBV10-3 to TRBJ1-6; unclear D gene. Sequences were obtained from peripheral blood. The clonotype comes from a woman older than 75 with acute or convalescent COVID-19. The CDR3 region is CAISERSSYNSPLHF. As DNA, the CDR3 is TGTGCCATCAGTGAAAGGAGCTCCTATAATTCACCCCTCCACTTT.